Below, 24 T cell receptor beta chains from the same sample are listed, as sequenced in a study of CD8 T cells in Susac syndrome. cDNA came from roughly 0.47 to 1 ug RNA primed by random hexamers. MiXCR, applied by TCRdb to the immunoSEQ multiplex PCR reads, yields one record per CDR3 protein. The sample includes more than 85,000 distinct CDR3 sequences, 90% to 95% of them seen just once. The sequencing sample was made of CD4+ T cells from PBMCs. All receptors derive from a human donor with Susac syndrome.

This clonotype was picked up one time. The chain couples TRBV9 to TRBJ2-1; no clear D. V lost 0 bases and J 4 bases, leaving 8 bases between the germline ends. The CDR3 runs to 14 residues. Per the germline V gene, CDR1 is SGDLS and CDR2 is YYNGEE. In DNA form, the CDR3 reads TGTGCCAGCAGCGTAGGGTCTGGATACAATGAGCAGTTCTTC. As protein: CASSVGSGYNEQFF.

V is TRBV7-2 and J is TRBJ1-2; D not certain. The length of the CDR3 is 13 residues. The ends were cut back, 1 base at V and 8 bases at J, with 11 bases in the middle. Germline CDR1 reads SGHTA; CDR2 reads FQGNSA. The CDR3 loop is CASSLEGRRGYTF. DNA for the CDR3: TGTGCCAGCAGCTTAGAGGGCCGGAGAGGCTACACCTTC.

The J gene is TRBJ2-5, the V gene TRBV3-1; 9 nucleotides line up with TRBD2. The CDR3 extends over 16 amino acids. With 1 base clipped from V and 1 base from J, the junction kept 4 bases outside the gene matches. CDR1 and CDR2 (germline): LGHDT, YNNKEL (reference sequence). The CDR3 reads CASSQVKAGGQETQYF. In DNA form, the CDR3 reads TGTGCCAGCAGCCAAGTTAAAGCGGGGGGCCAAGAGACCCAGTACTTC.

The genes are TRBV27 and TRBJ1-6, with 11 bases aligning to TRBD1. Germline V gene lookup returns CDR1 MNHEY and CDR2 SMNVEV (reference sequence). The V gene end was trimmed by 8 bases and the J gene end by 11 bases; junction bases not matched to a gene: 8. CDR3 length: 14 amino acids. The CDR3 reads CASGTGTGGAPLHF. The CDR3 DNA reads TGTGCCAGCGGAACCGGGACAGGGGGTGCACCCCTCCACTTT.

The chain carries TRBV6-4 and TRBJ2-1; 8 bases map to TRBD1. V was clipped by 8 bases and J by 8 bases; unmatched bases: 11. The CDR3 runs 14 residues. CDR1 MRHNA and CDR2 SNTAGT come from the germline V gene. The CDR3 DNA follows: TGTGCCAGCCGGACAGGGAACGAGGGCGATGAGCAGTTCTTC. The encoded protein is CASRTGNEGDEQFF.

The rearrangement links TRBV7-9 to TRBJ1-3; D is possibly TRBD1 (5 bases). The CDR3 is 13 residues long. Trimming shortened V by 8 bases and J by 2 bases, and 10 bases separated the two germline ends. Germline CDR1 SEHNR, CDR2 FQNEAQ (reference sequence). CDR3 amino acids: CASAGYTGNTIYF. CDR3 bases: TGTGCCAGCGCAGGGTACACTGGAAACACCATATATTTT.

The chain carries TRBV6-5 and TRBJ2-4, with 11 bases identical to TRBD1. V lost 5 bases, J lost 6 bases, and 6 bases stayed unmatched. The germline CDR1 and CDR2 sequences are MNHEY and SVGAGI. This CDR3 has 15 amino acids. The CDR3 DNA reads as TGTGCCAGCAGTCCCCCCGGGACAGGGGGAAACATTCAGTACTTC. Amino acids: CASSPPGTGGNIQYF.

The gene calls are TRBV28 and TRBJ1-5; D uncertain. The CDR3 is 11 residues long. Germline V CDR1 and CDR2: MDHEN, SYDVKM. V was trimmed by 2 bases and J by 5 bases, leaving 1 base between them. DNA of the CDR3: TGTGCCAGCAGTTTAGATCAGCCCCAGCATTTT. It specifies CASSLDQPQHF.

This sequence joins TRBV5-6 and TRBJ2-2; TRBD2 agrees at 10 bases. The germline V gene encodes CDR1 SGHDT and CDR2 YYEEEE. The CDR3 totals 18 residues. Germline trimming cut 6 bases from V and 2 bases from J; bases unmatched to any gene: 13. The DNA of the CDR3 is TGTGCCAGCACCATCAAGCAGCGGGGGGGGCTTAACACCGGGGAGCTGTTTTTT. Translated, it gives CASTIKQRGGLNTGELFF.

The chain uses TRBV30 and TRBJ1-2, with TRBD1 matching 7 bases. V dropped 7 bases and J dropped 3; count of bases not matched to a gene: 5. In germline, CDR1 is GTSNPN, CDR2 SVGIG (reference sequence). The CDR3 spans 12 residues. The CDR3 nucleotides are TGTGCCTTCACCAGGGGGGACTATGGCTACACCTTC. This translates into CAFTRGDYGYTF. Variable domain in full (rest from reference TRBV30 and TRBJ1-2): SQTIHQWPATLVQPVGSPLSLECTVEGTSNPNLYWYRQAAGRGLQLLFYSVGIGQISSEVPQNLSASRPQDRQFILSSKKLLLSDSGFYLCAFTRGDYGYTFGSGTRLTVV.

This rearrangement joins TRBV4-3 to TRBJ1-1, with TRBD1 matching over 7 bases. The CDR3 covers 13 residues. Germline CDR1 reads LGHNA; CDR2 reads YSLEER. J lost 7 bases, V lost 3 bases, and 5 bases had no gene match. This CDR3 reads CASSHRQGDEAFF. The CDR3 region has the DNA TGCGCCAGCAGCCACCGACAGGGCGATGAAGCTTTCTTT.

This chain connects TRBV20-1 to TRBJ2-5; the D gene is possibly TRBD2 (6 bases). V was trimmed by 6 bases and J by 6 bases, leaving 20 bases between them. This CDR3 spans 14 amino acids. CDR1 is DFQATT, CDR2 SNEGSKA, per germline (reference sequence). The CDR3 DNA is TGCAGTGCGGAGCCGGGGAGGTTCATCCAGACCCAGTACTTC. Its translation is CSAEPGRFIQTQYF.

This clonotype was recorded once. The chain joins TRBV30 to TRBJ1-3; D is uncertain. CDR3 length equals 14 residues. Germline V gene sequence: CDR1 GTSNPN, CDR2 SVGIG (reference sequence). V gave up 2 bases and J gave up 0 bases, with 8 bases separating them. The CDR3 region is CAWSTPHSGNTIYF. CDR3 nucleotide sequence: TGTGCCTGGAGTACCCCGCACTCTGGAAACACCATATATTTT.

The rearrangement joins TRBV11-2 to TRBJ2-2; D may be TRBD1 (6 bases). V gave up 2 bases and J gave up 0 bases, with 7 bases separating them. The CDR3 runs 15 residues. CDR1 is SGHAT and CDR2 is FQNNGV in the germline V gene. The CDR3 is CASSLRGSNTGELFF. CDR3 coding DNA: TGTGCCAGCAGCTTAAGGGGGTCGAACACCGGGGAGCTGTTTTTT.

The rearrangement links TRBV7-2 to TRBJ2-3; D perhaps matches TRBD2 (5 bases). CDR3 size: 15 residues. The germline CDR1 and CDR2 sequences are SGHTA and FQGNSA. V shed 1 base and J shed 4 bases, with 12 bases lying between them. This chain's CDR3 is CASSLGGIGPDTQYF. The CDR3, as DNA: TGTGCCAGCAGCTTAGGAGGGATCGGACCAGATACGCAGTATTTT. Supplemented by reference TRBV7-2 and TRBJ2-3, the full variable domain reads GAGVSQSPSNKVTEKGKDVELRCDPISGHTALYWYRQSLGQGLEFLIYFQGNSAPDKSGLPSDRFSAERTGGSVSTLTIQRTQQEDSAVYLCASSLGGIGPDTQYFGPGTRLTVL.

The chain is built from TRBV5-1 and TRBJ1-6; possible D gene TRBD1, 6 bases. The CDR3 has 15 residues. CDR1 is SGHRS and CDR2 is YFSETQ in the germline V gene. The V end lost 0 bases, the J end lost 10 bases, and 14 bases lay between the germline ends. CDR3 sequence reads: CASSLDGGRHSPLHF. In DNA, the CDR3 is TGCGCCAGCAGCTTGGATGGGGGGCGCCACTCACCCCTCCACTTT. Variable domain in full (rest from reference TRBV5-1 and TRBJ1-6): KAGVTQTPRYLIKTRGQQVTLSCSPISGHRSVSWYQQTPGQGLQFLFEYFSETQRNKGNFPGRFSGRQFSNSRSEMNVSTLELGDSALYLCASSLDGGRHSPLHFGNGTRLTVT.

The chain couples TRBV25-1 to TRBJ1-1, with 10 nucleotides matching TRBD1. Trimming at V came to 10 bases and at J to 9 bases, leaving 8 bases not matched to a gene. The CDR3 covers 12 residues. CDR1 MGHDK and CDR2 SYGVNS come from the germline V gene. CDR3 DNA sequence: TGTGCCACCCGACAGGGGGCAGTTAAAGCTTTCTTT. Residues: CATRQGAVKAFF.

The J gene is TRBJ1-1, the V gene TRBV5-1; D perhaps matches TRBD1 (5 bases). With 5 bases removed from V and 1 base from J, the gap between germline ends came to 12 bases. CDR1 and CDR2 from the germline V gene are SGHRS and YFSETQ. The CDR3 extends over 14 amino acids. CDR3 DNA: TGCGCCAGCAGTAAGGAGGGGCGGAACACTGAAGCTTTCTTT. Translation: CASSKEGRNTEAFF.

The chain combines TRBV30 with TRBJ2-1, with TRBD2 as a possible D gene (6 bases). The CDR3 sequence is 16 residues long. V was cut by 2 bases and J by 0 bases, with 14 bases left in between. CDR1 is GTSNPN, CDR2 SVGIG, per germline (reference sequence). CDR3 residues: CAWSPLDYTSYNEQFF. DNA for the CDR3: TGTGCCTGGAGTCCCCTGGACTACACCTCCTACAATGAGCAGTTCTTC.

This rearrangement joins TRBV14 to TRBJ2-1; TRBD1 matches 9 bases. Germline V gene data show CDR1 as SGHDN and CDR2 as FVKESK. The CDR3 is made up of 15 amino acids. Unmatched junction bases numbered 1, after V lost 3 bases and J lost 1 base. CDR3 nucleotide sequence: TGTGCCAGCAGCCAGACAGGGGGTTCCTACAATGAGCAGTTCTTC. It yields the protein CASSQTGGSYNEQFF.

The J gene is TRBJ2-5, the V gene TRBV30, with D uncertain. The ends were cut back, 3 bases at V and 5 bases at J, with 10 bases in the middle. CDR3 length: 12 amino acids. CDR1 GTSNPN and CDR2 SVGIG come from the germline V gene (reference sequence). The CDR3 nucleotides read TGTGCCTGGAGGGAGCGCCCGGAGACCCAGTACTTC. It codes for CAWRERPETQYF.

The CDR3 is CASRPAGQDDGYTF. The CDR3 DNA is TGCGCCAGCAGGCCTGCGGGACAGGATGATGGCTACACCTTC. This chain links TRBV5-1 with TRBJ1-2; 8 nucleotides match TRBD1. The germline CDR1 and CDR2 sequences are SGHRS and YFSETQ. The CDR3 consists of 14 residues. V shed 5 bases and J 6 bases; nucleotides not matched to a gene: 9.

This chain joins TRBV9 and TRBJ2-7, with TRBD1 matching over 8 bases. The trim removed 0 bases at V and 6 bases at J, leaving 5 bases unmatched. Germline CDR1 SGDLS, CDR2 YYNGEE. The CDR3 consists of 14 residues. Here the CDR3 DNA reads TGTGCCAGCAGCGTAGCGTTACAGGGGGTCGAGCAGTACTTC. Translation: CASSVALQGVEQYF.

This clonotype appeared a single time. The rearrangement uses TRBV20-1 and TRBJ2-7; 7 bases match TRBD2. This CDR3 region has 13 residues. Germline V gives CDR1 DFQATT, CDR2 SNEGSKA (reference sequence). The junction had 8 bases not matched to a gene; V was cut back by 6 bases and J by 3 bases. CDR3 bases: TGCAGTGCGCAGGTGGGGGGGTACTACGAGCAGTACTTC. It is translated as CSAQVGGYYEQYF.